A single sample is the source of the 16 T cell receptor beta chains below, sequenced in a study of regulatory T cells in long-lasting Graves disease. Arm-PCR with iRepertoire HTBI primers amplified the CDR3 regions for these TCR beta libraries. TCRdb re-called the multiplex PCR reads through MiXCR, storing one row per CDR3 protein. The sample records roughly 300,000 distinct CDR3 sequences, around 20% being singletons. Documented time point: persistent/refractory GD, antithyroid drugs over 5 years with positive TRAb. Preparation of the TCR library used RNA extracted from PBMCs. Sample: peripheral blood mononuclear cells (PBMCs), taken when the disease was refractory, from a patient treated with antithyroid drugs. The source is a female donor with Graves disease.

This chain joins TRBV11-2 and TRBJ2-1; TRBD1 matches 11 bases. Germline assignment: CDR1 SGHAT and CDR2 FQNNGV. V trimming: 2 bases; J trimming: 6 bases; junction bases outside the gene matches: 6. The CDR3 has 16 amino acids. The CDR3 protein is CASSLLGQGAANEQFF. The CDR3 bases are TGTGCCAGCAGCTTACTCGGACAGGGGGCAGCCAATGAGCAGTTCTTC. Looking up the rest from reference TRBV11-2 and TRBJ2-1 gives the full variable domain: EAGVAQSPRYKIIEKRQSVAFWCNPISGHATLYWYQQILGQGPKLLIQFQNNGVVDDSQLPKDRFSAERLKGVDSTLKIQPAKLEDSAVYLCASSLLGQGAANEQFFGPGTRLTVL.

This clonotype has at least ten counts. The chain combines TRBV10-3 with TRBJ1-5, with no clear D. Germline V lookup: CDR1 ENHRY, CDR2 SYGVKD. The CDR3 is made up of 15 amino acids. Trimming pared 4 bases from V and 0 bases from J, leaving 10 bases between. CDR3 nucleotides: TGTGCCATCAGTGTTTGGGCTTATAGCAATCAGCCCCAGCATTTT. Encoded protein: CAISVWAYSNQPQHF.

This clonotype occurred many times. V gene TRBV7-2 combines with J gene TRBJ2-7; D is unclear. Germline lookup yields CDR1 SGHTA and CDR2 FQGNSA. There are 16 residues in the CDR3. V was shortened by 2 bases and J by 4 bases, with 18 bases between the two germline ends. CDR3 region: CASSLFPTSAEYEQYF. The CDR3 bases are TGTGCCAGCAGCTTATTTCCGACCTCCGCAGAATACGAGCAGTACTTC.

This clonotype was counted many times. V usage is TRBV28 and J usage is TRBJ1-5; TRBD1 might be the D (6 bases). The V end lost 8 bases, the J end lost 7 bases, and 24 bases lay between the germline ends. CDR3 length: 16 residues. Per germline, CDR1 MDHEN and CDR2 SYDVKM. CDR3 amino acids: CASFPQRRTDIQPQHF. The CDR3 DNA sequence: TGTGCCAGCTTCCCCCAGAGGCGGACAGACATACAGCCCCAGCATTTT.

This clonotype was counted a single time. The chain's CDR3 is CASRGLAGGVTEAFF. The CDR3 region has the DNA TGTGCCAGCAGGGGACTTGCGGGGGGGGTGACTGAAGCTTTCTTT. This chain joins TRBV6-2 or TRBV6-3 and TRBJ1-1, with D tentatively TRBD1 (5 bases). The germline V gene encodes CDR1 MNHEY and CDR2 SVGEGT. This CDR3 is 15 amino acids long. Trimming left V 6 bases short and J 5 bases short, with 19 bases between.

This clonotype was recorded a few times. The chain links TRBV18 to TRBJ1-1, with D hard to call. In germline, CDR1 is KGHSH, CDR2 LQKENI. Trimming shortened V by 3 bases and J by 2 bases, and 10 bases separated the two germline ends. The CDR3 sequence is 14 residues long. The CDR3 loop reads CASSPSQANTEAFF. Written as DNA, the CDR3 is TGTGCCAGCTCACCCTCCCAGGCTAACACTGAAGCTTTCTTT.

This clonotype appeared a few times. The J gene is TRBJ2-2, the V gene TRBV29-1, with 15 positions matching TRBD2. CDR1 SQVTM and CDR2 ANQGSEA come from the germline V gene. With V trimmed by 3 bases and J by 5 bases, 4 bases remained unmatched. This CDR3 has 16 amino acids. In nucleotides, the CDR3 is TGCAGCGTTGAGGGACTAGCGGGAGGAGGGACCGGGGAGCTGTTTTTT. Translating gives CSVEGLAGGGTGELFF.

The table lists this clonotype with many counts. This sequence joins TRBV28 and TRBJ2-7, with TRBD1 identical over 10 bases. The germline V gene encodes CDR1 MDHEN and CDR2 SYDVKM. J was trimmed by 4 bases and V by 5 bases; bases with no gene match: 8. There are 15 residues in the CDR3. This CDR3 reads CASSPLGTGVYEQYF. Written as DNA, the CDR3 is TGTGCCAGCAGTCCCCTCGGGACAGGGGTTTACGAGCAGTACTTC.

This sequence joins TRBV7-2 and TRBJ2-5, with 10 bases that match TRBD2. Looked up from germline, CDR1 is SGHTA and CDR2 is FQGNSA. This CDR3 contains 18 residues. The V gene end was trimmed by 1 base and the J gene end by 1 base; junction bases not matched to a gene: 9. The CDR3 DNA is TGTGCCAGCAGCTTAGGTGCTAGCGGGAGTGCGATCCAAGAGACCCAGTACTTC. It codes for CASSLGASGSAIQETQYF.

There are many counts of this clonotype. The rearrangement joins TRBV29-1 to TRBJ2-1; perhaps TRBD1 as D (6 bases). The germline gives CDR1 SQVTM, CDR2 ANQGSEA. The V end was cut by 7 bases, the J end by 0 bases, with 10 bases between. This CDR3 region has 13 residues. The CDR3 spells CSAQGSSYNEQFF. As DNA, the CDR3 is TGCAGCGCCCAGGGGAGCTCCTACAATGAGCAGTTCTTC.

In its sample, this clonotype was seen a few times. The CDR3 loop reads CASRTRDRDQPQHF. As DNA, the CDR3 is TGTGCCAGCAGGACCCGGGACAGGGATCAGCCCCAGCATTTT. This sequence joins TRBV28 and TRBJ1-5, with 9 positions matching TRBD1. The CDR3 consists of 14 residues. The V segment lost 6 bases and the J segment 5 bases; nucleotides outside the gene matches: 5. From germline, CDR1 is MDHEN and CDR2 SYDVKM.

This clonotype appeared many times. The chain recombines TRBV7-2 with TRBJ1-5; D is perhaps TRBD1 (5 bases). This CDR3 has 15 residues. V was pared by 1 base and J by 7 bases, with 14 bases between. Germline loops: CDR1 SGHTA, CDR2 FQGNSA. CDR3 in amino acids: CASSLGSGPRQPQHF. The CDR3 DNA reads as TGTGCCAGCAGCTTAGGCTCAGGGCCACGGCAGCCCCAGCATTTT.

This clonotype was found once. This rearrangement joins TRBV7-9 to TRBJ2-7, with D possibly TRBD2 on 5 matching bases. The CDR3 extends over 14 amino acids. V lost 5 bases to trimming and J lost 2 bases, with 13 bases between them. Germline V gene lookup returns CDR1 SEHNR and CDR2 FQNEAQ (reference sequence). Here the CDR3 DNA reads TGTGCCAGCAGCGCCGCCGGGAAACCCTACGAGCAGTACTTC. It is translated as CASSAAGKPYEQYF.

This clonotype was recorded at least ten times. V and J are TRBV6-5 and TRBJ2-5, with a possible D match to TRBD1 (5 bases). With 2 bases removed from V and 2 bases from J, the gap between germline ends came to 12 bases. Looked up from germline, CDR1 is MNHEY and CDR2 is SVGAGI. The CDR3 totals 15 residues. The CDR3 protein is CASSYLGHQQETQYF. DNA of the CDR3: TGTGCCAGCAGTTACCTAGGACACCAACAAGAGACCCAGTACTTC.

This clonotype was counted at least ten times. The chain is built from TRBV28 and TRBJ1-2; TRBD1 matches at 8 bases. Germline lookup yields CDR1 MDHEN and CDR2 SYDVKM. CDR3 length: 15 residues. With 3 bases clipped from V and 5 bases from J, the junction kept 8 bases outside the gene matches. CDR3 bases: TGTGCCAGCAGTTTTTTGGGACAGGAATTTTATGGCTACACCTTC. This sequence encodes CASSFLGQEFYGYTF.

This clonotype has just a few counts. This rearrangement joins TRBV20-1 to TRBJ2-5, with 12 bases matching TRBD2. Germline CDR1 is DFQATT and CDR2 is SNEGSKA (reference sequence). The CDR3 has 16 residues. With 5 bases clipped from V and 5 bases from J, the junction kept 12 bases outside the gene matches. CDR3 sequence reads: CSALPPSSGRAETQYF. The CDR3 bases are TGCAGTGCTCTCCCCCCGTCTAGCGGGAGGGCTGAGACCCAGTACTTC.